The text below deals with one T cell receptor beta chain. The sample originates from a study of blood T cell repertoires in COVID-19. Study context: From the United States, Italy and Spain came samples of acute and convalescent COVID-19. In each case, the material was cDNA or gDNA derived from T cells, B-cell-depleted T cells, or PBMCs.

Per the study methods: Using reference gene primer amplification, nucleated cell counts were estimated. Assay used: immunoSEQ multiplex PCR; TCRdb lists only in-frame clones, some missing. For V, J and clone size, that table is used; D and trimming come from the DNA. Counted here are approximately 97,000 clones, about nine tenths occurring once; the ten biggest clones make up less than 2%. Deletions cut 9 bases from V and 4 bases from J, with 16 bases between. This CDR3 has 14 amino acids. Germline values: CDR1 ENHRY, CDR2 SYGVKD. The chain carries TRBV10-3 and TRBJ1-3, with D possibly matching TRBD1 (5 bases). The clonotype originates from a man aged 55 to 70 with acute or convalescent COVID-19. The sequenced material came from peripheral blood. The CDR3 loop reads CAIRDSAGGNTIYF. CDR3 coding DNA: TGTGCCATTAGGGACTCTGCGGGGGGAAACACCATATATTTT.